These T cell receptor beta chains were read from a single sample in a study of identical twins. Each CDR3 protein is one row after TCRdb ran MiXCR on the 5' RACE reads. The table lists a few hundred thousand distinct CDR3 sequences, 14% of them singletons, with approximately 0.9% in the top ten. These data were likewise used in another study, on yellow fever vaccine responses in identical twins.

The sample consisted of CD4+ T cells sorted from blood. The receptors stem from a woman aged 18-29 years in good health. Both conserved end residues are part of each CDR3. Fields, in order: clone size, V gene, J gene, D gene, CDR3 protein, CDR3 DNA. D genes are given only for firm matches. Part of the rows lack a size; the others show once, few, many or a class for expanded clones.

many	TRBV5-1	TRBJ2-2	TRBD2	CASSLTLAEGGELFF	TGCGCCAGCAGCCTCACTCTAGCGGAGGGCGGGGAGCTGTTTTTT
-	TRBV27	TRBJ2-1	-	CASSLTRTHNEQFF	TGTGCCAGCAGTTTAACCCGTACCCACAATGAGCAGTTCTTC
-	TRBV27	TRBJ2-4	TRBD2	CASSPRTSGEAKNIQYF	TGTGCCAGCAGTCCCCGGACTAGCGGGGAGGCCAAAAACATTCAGTACTTC
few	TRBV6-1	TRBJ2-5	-	CASTVGGETQYF	TGTGCCAGCACGGTCGGCGGGGAGACCCAGTACTTC
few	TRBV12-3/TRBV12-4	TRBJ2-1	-	CASSLGTRGEKDNEQFF	TGTGCCAGCAGTTTGGGCACCCGGGGCGAGAAAGACAATGAGCAGTTCTTC
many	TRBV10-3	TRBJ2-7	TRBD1	CAIGQGGEQYF	TGTGCCATCGGACAGGGAGGCGAGCAGTACTTC
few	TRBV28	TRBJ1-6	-	CASSFAVVNSPLHF	TGTGCCAGCAGTTTTGCAGTCGTGAATTCACCCCTCCACTTT
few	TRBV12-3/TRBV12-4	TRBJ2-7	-	CASSFRGVAPGGYEQYF	TGTGCCAGCAGTTTCCGAGGGGTAGCCCCGGGCGGCTACGAGCAGTACTTC
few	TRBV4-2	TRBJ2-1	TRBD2	CASSSSGGTYNEQFF	TGTGCCAGCAGCTCGAGCGGGGGGACCTACAATGAGCAGTTCTTC
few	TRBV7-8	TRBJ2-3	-	CASSQGLLYTQYF	TGTGCCAGCAGCCAGGGACTCCTATATACGCAGTATTTT
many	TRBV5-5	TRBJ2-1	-	CASSLGGVVNEQFF	TGTGCCAGCAGCTTGGGGGGTGTAGTGAATGAGCAGTTCTTC
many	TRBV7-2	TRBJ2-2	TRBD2	CASTYTSGTGELFF	TGTGCCAGCACGTATACTAGCGGAACCGGGGAGCTGTTTTTT
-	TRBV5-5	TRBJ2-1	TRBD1	CASSSRQGDYNEQFF	TGTGCCAGCAGCTCCAGACAGGGGGACTACAATGAGCAGTTCTTC
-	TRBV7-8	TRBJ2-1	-	CASSSYKGSYNEQFF	TGTGCCAGCAGCTCCTACAAGGGCTCCTACAATGAGCAGTTCTTC
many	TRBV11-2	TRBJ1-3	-	CASSFGQLGNTIYF	TGTGCCAGCAGCTTCGGACAGCTTGGAAACACCATATATTTT
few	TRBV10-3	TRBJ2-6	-	CAISEMYRPRPSGANVLTF	TGTGCCATCAGTGAGATGTACAGGCCACGGCCATCTGGGGCCAACGTCCTGACTTTC
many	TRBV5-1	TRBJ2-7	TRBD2	CASSSIGTSYNEQYF	TGCGCCAGCAGCTCGATAGGGACTAGTTACAACGAGCAGTACTTC
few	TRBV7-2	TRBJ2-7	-	CASSSAVEQYF	TGTGCCAGCAGCTCCGCGGTCGAGCAGTACTTC
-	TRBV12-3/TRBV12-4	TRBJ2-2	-	CASRLSGGNTGELFF	TGTGCCAGCAGGCTGAGCGGAGGGAACACCGGGGAGCTGTTTTTT
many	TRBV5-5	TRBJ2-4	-	CASSSLATKNIQYF	TGTGCCAGCAGCTCTCTAGCGACCAAAAACATTCAGTACTTC
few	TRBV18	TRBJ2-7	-	CASSIGTPLNEQYF	TGTGCCAGCTCAATCGGGACACCGCTCAACGAGCAGTACTTC
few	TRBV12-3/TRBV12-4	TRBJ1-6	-	CASSTQQGVRNSPLHF	TGTGCCAGCAGTACGCAGCAGGGTGTACGTAATTCACCCCTCCACTTT
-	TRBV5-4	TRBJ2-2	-	CASSLDPIPSGELFF	TGTGCCAGCAGCTTGGATCCTATCCCCTCGGGGGAGCTGTTTTTT
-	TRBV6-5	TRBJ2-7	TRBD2	CASSSGGGREQYF	TGTGCCAGCAGTTCCGGCGGGGGGCGCGAGCAGTACTTC
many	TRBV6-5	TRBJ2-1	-	CASSSLGGGYNEQFF	TGTGCCAGCAGTTCCCTTGGCGGAGGATACAATGAGCAGTTCTTC
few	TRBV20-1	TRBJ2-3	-	CSARPPGSGIWGTDTQYF	TGCAGTGCTAGACCCCCAGGATCGGGCATCTGGGGCACAGATACGCAGTATTTT
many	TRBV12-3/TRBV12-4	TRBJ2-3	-	CASSLAGITDTQYF	TGTGCCAGCAGTTTAGCGGGAATCACAGATACGCAGTATTTT
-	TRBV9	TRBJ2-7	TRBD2	CASSEGLGTYEQYF	TGTGCCAGCAGCGAGGGACTAGGTACCTACGAGCAGTACTTC
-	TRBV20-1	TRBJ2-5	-	CSAPRIQETQYF	TGCAGTGCTCCTCGGATCCAAGAGACCCAGTACTTC
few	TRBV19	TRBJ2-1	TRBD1	CASSIAGGLGQFF	TGTGCCAGTAGTATCGCAGGGGGCTTAGGGCAGTTCTTC
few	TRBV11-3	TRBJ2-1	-	CASSFLSRDLFYNEQFF	TGTGCCAGCAGCTTCCTTTCCCGGGACCTTTTCTACAATGAGCAGTTCTTC
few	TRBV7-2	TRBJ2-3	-	CASSLQVSDTQYF	TGTGCCAGCAGCTTGCAAGTCAGTGATACGCAGTATTTT
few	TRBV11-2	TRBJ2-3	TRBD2	CASSLGTSGGATDTQYF	TGTGCCAGCAGCCTCGGGACTAGCGGGGGGGCTACAGATACGCAGTATTTT
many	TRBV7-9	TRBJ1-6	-	CASSLSAGSPLHF	TGTGCCAGCAGCTTATCCGCCGGTTCACCCCTCCACTTT
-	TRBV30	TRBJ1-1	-	CAWVSEVGTEAFF	TGTGCCTGGGTATCAGAGGTTGGCACTGAAGCTTTCTTT
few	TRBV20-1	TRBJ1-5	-	CSALRGNQPQHF	TGCAGTGCTCTCAGGGGCAATCAGCCCCAGCATTTT
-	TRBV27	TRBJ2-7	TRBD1	CASRSPGTGSYEQYF	TGTGCCAGCAGATCCCCCGGGACAGGGTCCTACGAGCAGTACTTC
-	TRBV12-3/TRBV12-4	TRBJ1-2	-	CASSLTGKRGYTF	TGTGCCAGCAGTTTAACCGGAAAGCGTGGCTACACCTTC
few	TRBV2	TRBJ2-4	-	CASSIEGKNIQYF	TGTGCCAGCAGTATCGAGGGCAAAAACATTCAGTACTTC
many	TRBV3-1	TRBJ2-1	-	CASSQVGGGYNEQFF	TGTGCCAGCAGCCAAGTGGGTGGGGGATACAATGAGCAGTTCTTC
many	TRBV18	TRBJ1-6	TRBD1	CASSPAGTVVNSPLHF	TGTGCCAGCTCACCGGCCGGGACAGTCGTTAATTCACCCCTCCACTTT
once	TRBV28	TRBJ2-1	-	CASSRTWNEQFF	TGTGCCAGCAGCCGAACGTGGAATGAGCAGTTCTTC
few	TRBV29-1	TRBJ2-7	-	CSVVSRVHPYEQYF	TGCAGCGTTGTCAGTAGAGTACATCCGTACGAGCAGTACTTC
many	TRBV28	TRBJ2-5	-	CASSSTGEGETQYF	TGTGCCAGCAGTTCGACAGGGGAGGGAGAGACCCAGTACTTC
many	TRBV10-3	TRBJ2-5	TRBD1	CAISESRQGVADFQETQYF	TGTGCCATCAGTGAGTCTCGGCAGGGGGTAGCCGATTTCCAAGAGACCCAGTACTTC
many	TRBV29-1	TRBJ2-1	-	CSYKTGSGGSYNEQFF	TGCAGCTACAAAACCGGATCGGGTGGCTCCTACAATGAGCAGTTCTTC
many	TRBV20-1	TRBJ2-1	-	CSASDQMSPGRRQEQFF	TGCAGTGCTAGCGACCAGATGTCGCCCGGGAGACGGCAAGAGCAGTTCTTC
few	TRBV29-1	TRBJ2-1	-	CSAGTQLNNEQFF	TGCAGCGCTGGAACACAATTGAACAATGAGCAGTTCTTC
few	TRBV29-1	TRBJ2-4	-	CSVEHGLAKNIQYF	TGCAGCGTTGAACACGGCCTAGCCAAAAACATTCAGTACTTC
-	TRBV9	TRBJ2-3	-	CASSAPQGFTDTQYF	TGTGCCAGCAGCGCTCCCCAGGGATTCACAGATACGCAGTATTTT
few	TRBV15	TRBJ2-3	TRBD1	CATSSKTTGGLYDTQYF	TGTGCCACCAGCAGCAAGACCACAGGGGGATTATACGATACGCAGTATTTT
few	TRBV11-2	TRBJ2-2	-	CASSLGSRGRVNTGELFF	TGTGCCAGCAGCTTAGGGTCAAGGGGCAGGGTAAACACCGGGGAGCTGTTTTTT
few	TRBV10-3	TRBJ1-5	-	CAISESGTSDQPQHF	TGTGCCATCAGTGAGTCTGGGACCTCTGATCAGCCCCAGCATTTT
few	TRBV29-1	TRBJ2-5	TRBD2	CSVERTSGTFQETQYF	TGCAGCGTTGAAAGGACTAGCGGGACGTTTCAAGAGACCCAGTACTTC
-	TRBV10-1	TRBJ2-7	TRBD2	CASSLIAGGPGEQYF	TGCGCCAGCAGTCTCATAGCGGGAGGGCCGGGTGAGCAGTACTTC